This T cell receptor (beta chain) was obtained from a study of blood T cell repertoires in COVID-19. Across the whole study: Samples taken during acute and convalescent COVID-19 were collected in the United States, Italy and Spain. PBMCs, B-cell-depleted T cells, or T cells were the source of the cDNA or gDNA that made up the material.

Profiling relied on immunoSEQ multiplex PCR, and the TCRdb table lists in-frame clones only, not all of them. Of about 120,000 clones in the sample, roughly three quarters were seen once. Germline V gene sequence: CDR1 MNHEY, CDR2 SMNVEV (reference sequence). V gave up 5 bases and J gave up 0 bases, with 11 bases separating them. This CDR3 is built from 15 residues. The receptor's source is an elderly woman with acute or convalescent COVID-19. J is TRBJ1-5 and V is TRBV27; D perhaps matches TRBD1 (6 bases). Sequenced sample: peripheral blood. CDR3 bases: TGTGCCAGCAGTCCAGGGGTTTATAGCAATCAGCCCCAGCATTTT. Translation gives CASSPGVYSNQPQHF.